What follows is one T cell receptor (beta chain) and its context. Its specificity is unknown. Healthy bone marrow donors formed the donor group. Use of 60 Vbeta and 13 Jbeta primers characterized the PCR. Data came from immunoSEQ multiplex PCR; TCRdb stores just in-frame clones and leaves some out. The table has around 130,000 clones, 80% seen once. The data are from a study of cytomegalovirus exposure and HLA in healthy donors. Study-level background: HLA-typed donors were the source of around 77 million unique TCRs held in an early data release. The study, taken as a whole, reports: Cytomegalovirus association was assigned to 170 or so TCR beta chains. According to a later analysis, most TCR beta chains associated with CMV appeared HLA-restricted.

Germline V gives CDR1 SGHDN, CDR2 FVKESK. Trimming removed 1 base from V and 4 bases from J, with 14 bases in between. The CDR3 has 15 residues. This TCR came from a man aged 25-45 years in good health and CMV-seronegative. The chain employs TRBV14 and TRBJ2-7; a possible D gene is TRBD2 (6 bases). The sequenced sample consisted of PBMCs. CDR3 in DNA: TGTGCCAGCAGCCAAGTCCTCGGGAGCGGATACGAGCAGTACTTC. Translating gives CASSQVLGSGYEQYF.